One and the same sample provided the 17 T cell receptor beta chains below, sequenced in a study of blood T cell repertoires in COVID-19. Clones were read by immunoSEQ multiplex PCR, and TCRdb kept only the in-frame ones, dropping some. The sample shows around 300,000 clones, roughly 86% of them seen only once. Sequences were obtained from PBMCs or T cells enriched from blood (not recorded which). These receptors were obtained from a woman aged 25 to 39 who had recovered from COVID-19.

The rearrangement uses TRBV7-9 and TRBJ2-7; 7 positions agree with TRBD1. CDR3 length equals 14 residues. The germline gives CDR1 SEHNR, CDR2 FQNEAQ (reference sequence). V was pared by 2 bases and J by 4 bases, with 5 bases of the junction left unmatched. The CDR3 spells CASSLTDRVYEQYF. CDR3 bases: TGTGCCAGCAGCTTAACCGACAGGGTGTACGAGCAGTACTTC.

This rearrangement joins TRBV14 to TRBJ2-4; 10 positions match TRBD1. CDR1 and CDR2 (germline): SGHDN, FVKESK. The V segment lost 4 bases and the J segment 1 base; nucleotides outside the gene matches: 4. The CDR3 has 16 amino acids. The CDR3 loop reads CASSPGTGEAKNIQYF. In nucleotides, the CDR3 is TGTGCCAGCAGCCCTGGGACAGGGGAGGCCAAAAACATTCAGTACTTC.

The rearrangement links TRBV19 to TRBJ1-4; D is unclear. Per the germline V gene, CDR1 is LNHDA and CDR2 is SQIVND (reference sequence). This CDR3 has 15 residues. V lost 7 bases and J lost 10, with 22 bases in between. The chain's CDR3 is CASTPRVVSFGKLFF. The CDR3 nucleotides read TGTGCCAGTACTCCCCGGGTAGTCTCATTCGGAAAACTGTTTTTT.

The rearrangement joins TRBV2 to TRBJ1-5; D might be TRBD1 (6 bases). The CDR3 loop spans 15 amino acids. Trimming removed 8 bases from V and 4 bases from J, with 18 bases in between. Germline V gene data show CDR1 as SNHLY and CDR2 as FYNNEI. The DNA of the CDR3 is TGTGCCAGCCGGGGGGACACCTATGGAAATCAGCCCCAGCATTTT. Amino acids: CASRGDTYGNQPQHF.

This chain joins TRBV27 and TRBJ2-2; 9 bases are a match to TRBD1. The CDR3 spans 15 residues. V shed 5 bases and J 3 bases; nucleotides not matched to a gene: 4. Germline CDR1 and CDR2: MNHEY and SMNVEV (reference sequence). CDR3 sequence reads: CASSPRQGDTGELFF. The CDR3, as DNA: TGTGCCAGCAGTCCCCGACAGGGGGACACCGGGGAGCTGTTTTTT.

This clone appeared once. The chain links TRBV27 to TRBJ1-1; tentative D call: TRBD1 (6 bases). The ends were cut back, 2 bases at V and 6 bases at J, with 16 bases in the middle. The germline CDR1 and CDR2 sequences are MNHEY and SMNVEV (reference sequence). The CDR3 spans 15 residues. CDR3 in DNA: TGTGCCAGCAGTTTAGTGGCAACAGGGCTGGCTGAAGCTTTCTTT. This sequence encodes CASSLVATGLAEAFF.

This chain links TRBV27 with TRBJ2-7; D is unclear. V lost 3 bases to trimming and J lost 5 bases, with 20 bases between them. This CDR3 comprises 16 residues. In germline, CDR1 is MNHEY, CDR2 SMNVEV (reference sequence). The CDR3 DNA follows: TGTGCCAGCAGTTTCTCCCACCCGGCAGGTCTGAACGAGCAGTACTTC. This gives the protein CASSFSHPAGLNEQYF.

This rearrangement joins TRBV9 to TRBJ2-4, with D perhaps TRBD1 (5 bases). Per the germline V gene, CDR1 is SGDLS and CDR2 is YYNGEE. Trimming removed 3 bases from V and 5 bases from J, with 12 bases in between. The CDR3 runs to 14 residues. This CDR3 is CASSGWQGENIQYF. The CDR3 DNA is TGTGCCAGCAGCGGGTGGCAGGGCGAAAACATTCAGTACTTC.

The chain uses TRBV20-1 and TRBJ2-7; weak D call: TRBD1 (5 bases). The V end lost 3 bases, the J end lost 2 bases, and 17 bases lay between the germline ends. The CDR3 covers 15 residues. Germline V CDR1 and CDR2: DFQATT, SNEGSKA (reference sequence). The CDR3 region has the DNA TGCAGTGCTAGTGAGAACAGGTATAGGACCTACGAGCAGTACTTC. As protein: CSASENRYRTYEQYF.

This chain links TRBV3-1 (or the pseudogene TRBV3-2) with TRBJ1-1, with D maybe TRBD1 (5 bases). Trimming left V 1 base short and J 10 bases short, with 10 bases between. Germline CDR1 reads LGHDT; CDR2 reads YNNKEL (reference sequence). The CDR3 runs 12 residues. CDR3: CASSQAGRGAFF. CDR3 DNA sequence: TGTGCCAGCAGCCAAGCAGGAAGGGGAGCTTTCTTT.

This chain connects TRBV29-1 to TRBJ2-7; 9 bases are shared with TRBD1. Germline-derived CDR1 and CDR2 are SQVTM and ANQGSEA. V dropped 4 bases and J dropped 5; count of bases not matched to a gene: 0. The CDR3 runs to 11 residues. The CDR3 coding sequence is TGCAGCGTTGGGACAGGGGACGAGCAGTACTTC. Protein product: CSVGTGDEQYF.

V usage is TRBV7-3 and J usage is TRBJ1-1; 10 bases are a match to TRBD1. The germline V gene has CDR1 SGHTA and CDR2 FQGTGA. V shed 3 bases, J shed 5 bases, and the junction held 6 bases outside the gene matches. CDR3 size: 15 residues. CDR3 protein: CASSLAGQGRTEAFF. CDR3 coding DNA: TGTGCCAGCAGCTTGGCGGGACAGGGGAGGACTGAAGCTTTCTTT.

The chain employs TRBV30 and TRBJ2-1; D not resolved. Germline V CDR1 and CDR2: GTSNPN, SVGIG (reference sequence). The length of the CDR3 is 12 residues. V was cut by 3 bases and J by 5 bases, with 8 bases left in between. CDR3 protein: CAWSSWHNEQFF. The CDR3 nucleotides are TGTGCCTGGAGCTCCTGGCACAATGAGCAGTTCTTC.

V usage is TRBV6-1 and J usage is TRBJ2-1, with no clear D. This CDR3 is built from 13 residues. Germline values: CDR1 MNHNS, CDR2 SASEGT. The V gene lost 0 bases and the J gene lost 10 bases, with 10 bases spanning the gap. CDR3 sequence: CASSEAGSMEQFF. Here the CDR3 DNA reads TGTGCCAGCAGTGAAGCGGGTAGCATGGAGCAGTTCTTC.

CDR3 residues: CASGRRASGSREQFF. Here the CDR3 DNA reads TGTGCCAGCGGAAGAAGGGCTAGCGGGAGTCGTGAGCAGTTCTTC. The genes are TRBV3-1 (or the pseudogene TRBV3-2) and TRBJ2-1; 10 bases are a match to TRBD2. V gave up 8 bases and J gave up 9 bases; unmatched junction bases: 13. The CDR3 length is 15 residues. Germline V gives CDR1 LGHDT, CDR2 YNNKEL (reference sequence).

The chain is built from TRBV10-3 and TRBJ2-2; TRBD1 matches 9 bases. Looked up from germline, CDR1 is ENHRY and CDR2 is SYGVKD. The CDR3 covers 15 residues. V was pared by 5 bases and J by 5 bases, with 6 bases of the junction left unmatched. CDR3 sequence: CAISWTGERTGELFF. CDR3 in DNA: TGTGCCATCAGTTGGACAGGGGAGCGGACCGGGGAGCTGTTTTTT.

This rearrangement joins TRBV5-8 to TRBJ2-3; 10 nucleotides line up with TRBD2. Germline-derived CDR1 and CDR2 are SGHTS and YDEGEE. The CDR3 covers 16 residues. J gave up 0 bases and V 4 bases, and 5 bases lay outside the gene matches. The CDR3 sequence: CASSPGLAESTDTQYF. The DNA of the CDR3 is TGTGCCAGCAGCCCCGGACTAGCGGAGAGCACAGATACGCAGTATTTT.